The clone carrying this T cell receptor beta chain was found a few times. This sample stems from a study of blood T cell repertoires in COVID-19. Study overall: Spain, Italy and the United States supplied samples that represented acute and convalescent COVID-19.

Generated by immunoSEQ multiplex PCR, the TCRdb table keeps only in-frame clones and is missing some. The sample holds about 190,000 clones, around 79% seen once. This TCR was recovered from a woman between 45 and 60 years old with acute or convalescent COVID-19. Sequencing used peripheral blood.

CDR3: CASSPRQGYQPQHF. CDR3 nucleotides: TGTGCCAGCAGCCCCCGACAGGGCTATCAGCCCCAGCATTTT. J is TRBJ1-5 and V is TRBV6-2 or TRBV6-3; 7 bases align to TRBD1. The CDR3 spans 14 residues. V shed 6 bases and J 5 bases; nucleotides not matched to a gene: 7. Germline V gene sequence: CDR1 MNHEY, CDR2 SVGEGT.